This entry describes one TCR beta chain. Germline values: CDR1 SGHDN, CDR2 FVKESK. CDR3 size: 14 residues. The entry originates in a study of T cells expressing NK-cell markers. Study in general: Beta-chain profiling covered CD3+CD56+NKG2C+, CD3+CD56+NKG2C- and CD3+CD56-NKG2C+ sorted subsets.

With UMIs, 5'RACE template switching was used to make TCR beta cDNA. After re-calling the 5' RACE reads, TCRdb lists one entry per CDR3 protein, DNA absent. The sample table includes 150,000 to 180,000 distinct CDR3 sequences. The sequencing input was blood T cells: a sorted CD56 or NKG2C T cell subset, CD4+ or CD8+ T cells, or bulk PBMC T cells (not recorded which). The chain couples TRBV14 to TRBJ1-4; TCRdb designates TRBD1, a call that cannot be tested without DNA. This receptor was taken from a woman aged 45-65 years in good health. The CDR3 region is CASRGQGENEKLFF.